Presented here are 10 T cell receptor beta chains from one specimen sequenced in a study of cytomegalovirus exposure and HLA in healthy donors. The study ran its PCR with 60 Vbeta and 13 Jbeta primers. Assay: immunoSEQ multiplex PCR; the TCRdb copy retains only in-frame clones and omits some. This table holds 150,000 to 200,000 clones, 68% found once. The sequencing sample was made of PBMCs. These receptor sequences come from a man aged 50 or older in good health and CMV-seronegative.

Written as DNA, the CDR3 is TGCGCCAGCAGCGTAACTAGCGGACCCTCCTACAATGAGCAGTTCTTC. This encodes CASSVTSGPSYNEQFF. This chain links TRBV4-1 with TRBJ2-1; TRBD2 aligns across 8 bases. CDR3 length equals 16 residues. The germline V gene encodes CDR1 MGHRA and CDR2 YSYEKL. The V segment lost 5 bases and the J segment 0 bases; nucleotides outside the gene matches: 6.

There are a few counts of this clone. The J gene is TRBJ2-7, the V gene TRBV7-2; D is perhaps TRBD2 (6 bases). CDR3 length: 15 residues. V was clipped by 5 bases and J by 2 bases, with 16 bases between them. Germline V CDR1 and CDR2: SGHTA, FQGNSA. The CDR3 nucleotides are TGTGCCAGCAGCCAATGGGAGGACATAACCTACGAGCAGTACTTC. Translating gives CASSQWEDITYEQYF.

The J gene is TRBJ2-5, the V gene TRBV5-1; TRBD2 aligns across 13 bases. Germline CDR1 is SGHRS and CDR2 is YFSETQ. This CDR3 has 15 amino acids. J lost 3 bases, V lost 2 bases, and 1 base had no gene match. The CDR3 sequence is CASSFGTSGEETQYF. The CDR3 nucleotides read TGCGCCAGCAGCTTCGGGACTAGCGGGGAAGAGACCCAGTACTTC.

The gene calls are TRBV28 and TRBJ2-3, with D unclear. V was trimmed by 6 bases and J by 4 bases, leaving 14 bases between them. CDR1 is MDHEN and CDR2 is SYDVKM in the germline V gene. The CDR3 covers 14 residues. The CDR3 reads CASSQIAGADTQYF. CDR3 bases: TGTGCCAGCAGCCAAATCGCAGGCGCAGATACGCAGTATTTT.

The V and J genes are TRBV5-4 and TRBJ2-1; the match to TRBD1 covers 10 bases. V was clipped by 2 bases and J by 3 bases; unmatched bases: 2. Germline assignment: CDR1 SGHNT and CDR2 YYREEE (reference sequence). The CDR3 length is 15 residues. The CDR3 spells CASSFRTGGYNEQFF. The CDR3 coding sequence is TGTGCCAGCAGCTTCAGGACAGGGGGCTACAATGAGCAGTTCTTC.

V gene TRBV15 combines with J gene TRBJ2-5; D not resolved. The CDR3 totals 13 residues. V was clipped by 0 bases and J by 4 bases, with 6 bases between them. Per germline, CDR1 LNHNV and CDR2 YYDKDF (reference sequence). The CDR3 loop reads CATSRDERETQYF. Written as DNA, the CDR3 is TGTGCCACCAGCAGAGATGAGAGAGAGACCCAGTACTTC.

The chain uses TRBV6-1 and TRBJ2-5, with 8 positions matching TRBD1. This CDR3 spans 16 amino acids. Per germline, CDR1 MNHNS and CDR2 SASEGT. Germline trimming cut 2 bases from V and 0 bases from J; bases unmatched to any gene: 5. CDR3: CASSEMGQDHQETQYF. CDR3 bases: TGTGCCAGCAGTGAAATGGGACAGGACCACCAAGAGACCCAGTACTTC.

The CDR3 DNA sequence: TGCGCCAGCAGCATAAGCCCTAGCGGGGGGGCGAAGGAGACCCAGTACTTC. This sequence encodes CASSISPSGGAKETQYF. The chain joins TRBV5-1 to TRBJ2-5; 12 bases match TRBD2. V lost 4 bases to trimming and J lost 5 bases; unmatched junction nucleotides: 12. CDR3 length: 17 residues. CDR1 SGHRS and CDR2 YFSETQ come from the germline V gene.

This clone appeared a few times. The chain uses TRBV5-4 and TRBJ1-2, with TRBD1 identical over 12 bases. Germline-derived CDR1 and CDR2 are SGHNT and YYREEE (reference sequence). This CDR3 comprises 15 residues. After removal of 5 bases from V and 8 bases from J, the junction contained 10 bases not matched to a gene. CDR3 sequence: CASRTRDRGLVGYTF. The CDR3 DNA follows: TGTGCCAGCAGGACCCGGGACAGGGGGCTAGTAGGCTACACCTTC.

The chain uses TRBV9 and TRBJ2-6; 8 positions agree with TRBD1. Germline CDR1 and CDR2: SGDLS and YYNGEE. The CDR3 runs to 18 residues. The J segment lost 2 bases and the V segment lost 0 bases, leaving 7 bases of the junction unmatched. CDR3 region: CASSVEQGEITGANVLTF. Here the CDR3 DNA reads TGTGCCAGCAGCGTAGAACAGGGGGAAATTACTGGGGCCAACGTCCTGACTTTC.